This T cell receptor beta chain comes out of a study of HIV-infected patients and healthy controls. Looked up from germline, CDR1 is KGHSH and CDR2 is LQKENI. Trimming took off 4 bases at V and 4 bases at J, with 14 bases between the two ends. This CDR3 has 15 residues. No cell fractionation was done, so the repertoire covers all unsorted peripheral blood T cells. Alpha and beta constant-region primers primed reverse transcription of about 500 ng RNA. Separate chain-specific third strand synthesis with multiplexing indices produced the alpha and beta libraries. A single primer pair per chain amplified all rearrangements, with per-molecule barcodes. Ligation attached cDNA to a 5' RACE adapter that carried a random hexamer and SP2 site. Each CDR3 protein is one row after TCRdb ran MiXCR on the 5' RACE reads. There are some 6,200 distinct CDR3 sequences in the sample; under 30% occur only once, and around a quarter lies in the top ten.

Study results and limitations: Compared with controls, mean Gini indices were significantly raised in HIV-infected repertoires, possibly indicating oligoclonality. HIV+ repertoires were severely depleted of MAIT alpha-chain CDR3s, unlike healthy controls.

In the case of this clonotype: What it binds is unknown.

The sequence was obtained from an adult with HIV infection. This sequence joins TRBV18 and TRBJ2-1; D gene uncertain. The sample consisted of blood, taken before antiretroviral therapy. The CDR3 spells CASSRALLGYNEQFF. Here the CDR3 DNA reads TGTGCCAGCTCACGTGCTCTTCTGGGATACAATGAGCAGTTCTTC.